The clone carrying this T cell receptor beta chain occurred a few times. One end of the junction does not line up with germline, which may come from a read error. This entry comes from a study of blood T cell repertoires in COVID-19. About the research overall: Samples taken during acute and convalescent COVID-19 were collected in the United States, Italy and Spain.

Clones were sequenced by immunoSEQ multiplex PCR, and TCRdb holds only the in-frame ones, with some missing. The sample includes about 91,000 clones, more than 70% of them seen just once. The CDR3 consists of 14 residues. Germline CDR1 is SGHTA and CDR2 is FQGTGA. The specimen was peripheral blood. The chain links TRBV7-3 to TRBJ2-7; 7 nucleotides line up with TRBD2. The sequence derives from a woman aged 80 or older with active COVID-19. CDR3 in amino acids: CASRFGLVSYEQYF. The CDR3, as DNA: TGTGCCAGCCGCTTCGGACTAGTATCCTACGAGCAGTACTTC.